These 13 T cell receptor beta chains were sequenced from one sample in a study of T cells in Graves' hyperthyroidism and ophthalmopathy. The TCR beta CDR3 regions underwent amplification using RNA transcripts as the source. With the HTBI primer set, the TCR CDR3 went through a first round of RT-PCR. MiXCR was run by TCRdb on the multiplex PCR reads, yielding one entry per CDR3 protein. The sample lists 250,000 to 350,000 distinct CDR3 sequences, over 15% occurring once. The specimen sequenced was blood. The receptors stem from a man aged 25 to 40 with Graves' hyperthyroidism.

There are a few counts of this clonotype. The rearrangement uses TRBV7-9 and TRBJ1-2; D might be TRBD1 (6 bases). V lost 7 bases and J lost 8, with 17 bases in between. The V gene's germline CDR1 is SEHNR and CDR2 FQNEAQ (reference sequence). CDR3 length equals 13 residues. The CDR3 DNA reads TGTGCCAGCAATGCCCCGGGGGCTGGGGGCTACACCTTC. It specifies CASNAPGAGGYTF.

The sample holds many counts of this clonotype. The chain uses TRBV12-3 or TRBV12-4 and TRBJ2-5; 9 bases agree with TRBD1. V shed 6 bases and J 3 bases; nucleotides not matched to a gene: 2. This CDR3 contains 13 residues. The CDR3 sequence is CASRGQGKETQYF. CDR3 in DNA: TGTGCCAGCAGAGGACAGGGGAAAGAGACCCAGTACTTC.

This clonotype was recorded at least ten times. The chain recombines TRBV6-1 with TRBJ2-3; 7 nucleotides agree with TRBD2. CDR1 is MNHNS, CDR2 SASEGT, per germline. Germline trimming cut 6 bases from V and 0 bases from J; bases unmatched to any gene: 9. CDR3 length: 16 amino acids. CDR3: CASRLFLAVSTDTQYF. DNA for the CDR3: TGTGCCAGCAGGTTATTTCTAGCGGTTAGCACAGATACGCAGTATTTT.

This chain links TRBV4-1 with TRBJ2-2; D perhaps matches TRBD2 (6 bases). There are 14 residues in the CDR3. Germline loops: CDR1 MGHRA, CDR2 YSYEKL. V lost 1 base to trimming and J lost 5 bases, with 8 bases between them. CDR3 in DNA: TGCGCCAGCAGCCAAGCGGGAGAAACCGGGGAGCTGTTTTTT. Its translation: CASSQAGETGELFF.

This clonotype was observed many times. The chain carries TRBV3-1 and TRBJ2-5; 8 nucleotides agree with TRBD1. There are 15 residues in the CDR3. Trimming took 3 bases from V and 5 from J; bases not matched to a gene: 8. The germline V gene encodes CDR1 LGHDT and CDR2 YNNKEL (reference sequence). CDR3 sequence: CASSHGQGLGETQYF. The CDR3 DNA follows: TGTGCCAGCAGCCACGGACAGGGCCTGGGGGAGACCCAGTACTTC.

This clonotype was seen a handful of times. The gene calls are TRBV12-3 or TRBV12-4 and TRBJ1-5; D is undetermined. The CDR3 sequence is 13 residues long. V lost 6 bases to trimming and J lost 7 bases, with 13 bases between them. The CDR3 sequence is CASSADLLQPQHF. The CDR3, as DNA: TGTGCCAGCAGCGCCGATCTCCTCCAGCCCCAGCATTTT.

This clonotype was counted between two and nine times. V is TRBV14 and J is TRBJ2-3, with 12 bases identical to TRBD2. The CDR3 runs to 16 residues. Germline CDR1 is SGHDN and CDR2 is FVKESK. Trimming removed 2 bases from V and 2 bases from J; junction bases left unmatched: 2. CDR3 sequence (DNA): TGTGCCAGCAGCCAACTAGCGGGAGGGTCCACAGATACGCAGTATTTT. It encodes CASSQLAGGSTDTQYF.

This clonotype was found many times. J is TRBJ1-5 and V is TRBV30; D uncertain. Trimming removed 2 bases from V and 2 bases from J, with 7 bases in between. CDR3 size: 13 residues. CDR1 and CDR2 from the germline V gene are GTSNPN and SVGIG (reference sequence). The CDR3 nucleotides read TGTGCCTGGAGTAAAGCTGGCAATCAGCCCCAGCATTTT. It codes for CAWSKAGNQPQHF.

This rearrangement joins TRBV11-2 to TRBJ2-3; a weak D match, TRBD2 (5 bases). The CDR3 runs to 16 residues. V was trimmed by 3 bases and J by 1 base, leaving 14 bases between them. Germline V lookup: CDR1 SGHAT, CDR2 FQNNGV. DNA for the CDR3: TGTGCCAGCAGCTTTGGACTGGCGGGCCGCACAGATACGCAGTATTTT. Its protein product is CASSFGLAGRTDTQYF.

The chain links TRBV5-1 to TRBJ2-1; 13 positions match TRBD2. The DNA end is more similar to TRBJ2-7, so the J call may be wrong. From germline, CDR1 is SGHRS and CDR2 YFSETQ. The CDR3 is made up of 15 amino acids. The DNA of the CDR3 is TGCGCCAGCAGCAGGATGGGGACTAGCGGGGATGAGCAGTACTTC. This encodes CASSRMGTSGDEQYF.

This clonotype came up a few times. This chain joins TRBV12-3 or TRBV12-4 and TRBJ2-7; D might be TRBD2 (6 bases). The CDR3 extends over 14 amino acids. V was cut by 3 bases and J by 2 bases, with 11 bases left in between. The CDR3 loop is CASSLVAAAYEQYF. The CDR3 DNA reads TGTGCCAGCAGTTTGGTAGCGGCTGCCTACGAGCAGTACTTC.

In this sample, this clonotype turned up many times. This chain joins TRBV27 and TRBJ2-3, with 7 bases lining up with TRBD1. After removal of 0 bases from V and 3 bases from J, the junction contained 3 bases not matched to a gene. Germline values: CDR1 MNHEY, CDR2 SMNVEV (reference sequence). The CDR3 runs to 15 residues. This chain's CDR3 is CASSLSGGWTDTQYF. CDR3 coding DNA: TGTGCCAGCAGTTTATCAGGGGGCTGGACAGATACGCAGTATTTT.

This clonotype has more than one count but fewer than ten. Relative to the germline gene, one junction end is altered; a read error may explain this. This chain connects TRBV12-5 to TRBJ2-7, with D perhaps TRBD1 (6 bases). The germline V gene has CDR1 LGHNT and CDR2 FRNRAP. The CDR3 sequence is 14 residues long. The CDR3 DNA follows: TGTGCTAGTGGTCCCCGGGACATCTCCTACGAGCAGCACTTC. Encoded protein: CASGPRDISYEQHF.